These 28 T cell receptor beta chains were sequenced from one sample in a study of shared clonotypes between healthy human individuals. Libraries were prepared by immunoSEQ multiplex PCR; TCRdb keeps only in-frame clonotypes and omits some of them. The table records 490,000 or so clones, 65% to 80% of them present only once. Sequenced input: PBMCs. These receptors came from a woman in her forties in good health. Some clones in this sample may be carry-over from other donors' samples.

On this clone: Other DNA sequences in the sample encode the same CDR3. The CDR3 loop is CAWSVLLGDTEAFF. CDR3 sequence (DNA): TGTGCCTGGAGTGTACTCCTAGGCGACACTGAAGCTTTCTTT. V is TRBV30 and J is TRBJ1-1; no clear D. This CDR3 is 14 amino acids long. V was cut by 0 bases and J by 3 bases, with 11 bases left in between. The germline gives CDR1 GTSNPN, CDR2 SVGIG (reference sequence).

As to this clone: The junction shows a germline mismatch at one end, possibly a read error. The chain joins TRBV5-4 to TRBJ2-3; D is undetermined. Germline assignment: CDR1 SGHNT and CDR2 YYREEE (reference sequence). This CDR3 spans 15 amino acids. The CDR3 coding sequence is TGCGCCAGCAGCCAAGATAGGCTGGGTGCAGATACGCAGTATTTT. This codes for CASSQDRLGADTQYF. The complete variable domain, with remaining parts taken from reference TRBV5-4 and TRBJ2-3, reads ETGVTQSPTHLIKTRGQQVTLRCSSQSGHNTVSWYQQALGQGPQFIFQYYREEENGRGNFPPRFSGLQFPNYSSELNVNALELDDSALYLCASSQDRLGADTQYFGPGTRLTVL.

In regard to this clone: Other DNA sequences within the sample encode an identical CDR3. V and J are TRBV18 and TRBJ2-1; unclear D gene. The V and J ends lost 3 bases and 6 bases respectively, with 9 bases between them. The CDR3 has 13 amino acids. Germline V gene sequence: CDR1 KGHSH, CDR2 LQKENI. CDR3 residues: CASSPPSLNEQFF. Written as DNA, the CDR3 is TGTGCCAGCTCACCGCCCAGCCTCAATGAGCAGTTCTTC. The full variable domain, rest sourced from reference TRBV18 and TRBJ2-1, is NAGVMQNPRHLVRRRGQEARLRCSPMKGHSHVYWYRQLPEEGLKFMVYLQKENIIDESGMPKERFSAEFPKEGPSILRIQQVVRGDSAAYFCASSPPSLNEQFFGPGTRLTVL.

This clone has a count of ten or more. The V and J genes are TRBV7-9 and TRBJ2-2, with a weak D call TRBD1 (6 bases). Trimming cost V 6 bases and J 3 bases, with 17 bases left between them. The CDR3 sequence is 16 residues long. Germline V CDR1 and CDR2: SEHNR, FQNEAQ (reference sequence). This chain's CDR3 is CASRLPFRGDTGELFF. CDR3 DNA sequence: TGTGCCAGCAGATTGCCGTTCAGGGGAGACACCGGGGAGCTGTTTTTT.

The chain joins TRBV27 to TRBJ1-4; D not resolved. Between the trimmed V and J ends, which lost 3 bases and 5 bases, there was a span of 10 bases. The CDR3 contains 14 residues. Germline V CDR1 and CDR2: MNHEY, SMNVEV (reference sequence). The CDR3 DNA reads TGTGCCAGCAGTTTGAACGGCCCAAATGAAAAACTGTTTTTT. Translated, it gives CASSLNGPNEKLFF.

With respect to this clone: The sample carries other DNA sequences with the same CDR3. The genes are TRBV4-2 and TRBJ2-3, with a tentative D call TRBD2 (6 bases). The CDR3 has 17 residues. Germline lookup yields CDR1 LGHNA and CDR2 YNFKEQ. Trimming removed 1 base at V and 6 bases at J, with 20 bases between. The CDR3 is CASSQGRGNQRGDTQYF. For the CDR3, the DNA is TGTGCCAGCAGCCAAGGACGCGGGAACCAGCGTGGGGATACGCAGTATTTT.

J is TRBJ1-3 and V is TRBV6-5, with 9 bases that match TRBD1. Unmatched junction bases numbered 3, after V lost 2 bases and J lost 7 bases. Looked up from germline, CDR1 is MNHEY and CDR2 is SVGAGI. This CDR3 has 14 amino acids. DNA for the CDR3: TGTGCCAGCAGTTACGACAGGGGGATGAACACCATATATTTT. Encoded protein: CASSYDRGMNTIYF.

The CDR3 DNA reads TGTGCCAGCAGTCCCTATCGGGACAGGGCTGGCGAGCAGTACTTC. Its translation: CASSPYRDRAGEQYF. This rearrangement joins TRBV7-9 to TRBJ2-7; TRBD1 agrees at 9 bases. Germline V gene lookup returns CDR1 SEHNR and CDR2 FQNEAQ (reference sequence). V shed 6 bases, J shed 6 bases, and the junction held 12 bases outside the gene matches. The CDR3 runs 15 residues.

The CDR3 bases are TGTGCCAGCAGCTTAGCCGGCGGGGGGACGGACACTGAAGCTTTCTTT. It codes for CASSLAGGGTDTEAFF. V and J are TRBV11-2 and TRBJ1-1, with a weak D call TRBD1 (5 bases). The V gene lost 1 base and the J gene lost 3 bases, with 15 bases spanning the gap. CDR3 length equals 16 residues. Germline assignment: CDR1 SGHAT and CDR2 FQNNGV. The whole variable domain, filled in from reference TRBV11-2 and TRBJ1-1, reads EAGVAQSPRYKIIEKRQSVAFWCNPISGHATLYWYQQILGQGPKLLIQFQNNGVVDDSQLPKDRFSAERLKGVDSTLKIQPAKLEDSAVYLCASSLAGGGTDTEAFFGQGTRLTVV.

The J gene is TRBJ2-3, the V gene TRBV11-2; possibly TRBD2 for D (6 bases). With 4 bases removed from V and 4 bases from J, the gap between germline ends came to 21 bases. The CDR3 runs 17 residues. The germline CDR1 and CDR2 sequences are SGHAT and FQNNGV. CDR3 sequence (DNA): TGTGCCAGCAGCTCAGACCCAGGAGGGTTAGGTTCAGATACGCAGTATTTT. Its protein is CASSSDPGGLGSDTQYF.

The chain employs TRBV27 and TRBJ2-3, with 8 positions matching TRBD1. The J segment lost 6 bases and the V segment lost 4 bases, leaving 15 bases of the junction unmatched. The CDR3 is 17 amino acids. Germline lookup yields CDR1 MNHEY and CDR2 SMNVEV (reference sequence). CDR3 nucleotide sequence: TGTGCCAGCAGTTCTCACCCCGATCTCGACAGGGGCGATACGCAGTATTTT. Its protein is CASSSHPDLDRGDTQYF.

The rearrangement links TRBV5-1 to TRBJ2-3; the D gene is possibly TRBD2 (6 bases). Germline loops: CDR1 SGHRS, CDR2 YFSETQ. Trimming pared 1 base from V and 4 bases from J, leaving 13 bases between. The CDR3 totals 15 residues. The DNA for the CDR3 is TGCGCCAGCAGCTTGAACGGGTGGGGGGCAGATACGCAGTATTTT. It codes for CASSLNGWGADTQYF.

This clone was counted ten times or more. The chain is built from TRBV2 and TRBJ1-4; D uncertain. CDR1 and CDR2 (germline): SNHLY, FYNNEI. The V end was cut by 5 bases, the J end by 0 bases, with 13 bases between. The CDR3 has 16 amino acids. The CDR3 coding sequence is TGTGCCAGCAGTATCGACCCGGTTGCAACTAATGAAAAACTGTTTTTT. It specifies CASSIDPVATNEKLFF.

The CDR3 DNA follows: TGTGCCACCAGCACCCGACAGTTCTCTGGGGCCAACGTCCTGACTTTC. Its protein product is CATSTRQFSGANVLTF. V and J are TRBV15 and TRBJ2-6; tentative D call: TRBD1 (5 bases). V lost 4 bases and J lost 0, with 10 bases in between. The CDR3 contains 16 residues. Germline assignment: CDR1 LNHNV and CDR2 YYDKDF (reference sequence). The full variable domain, completed using reference TRBV15 and TRBJ2-6, is DAMVIQNPRYQVTQFGKPVTLSCSQTLNHNVMYWYQQKSSQAPKLLFHYYDKDFNNEADTPDNFQSRRPNTSFCFLDIRSPGLGDTAMYLCATSTRQFSGANVLTFGAGSRLTVL.

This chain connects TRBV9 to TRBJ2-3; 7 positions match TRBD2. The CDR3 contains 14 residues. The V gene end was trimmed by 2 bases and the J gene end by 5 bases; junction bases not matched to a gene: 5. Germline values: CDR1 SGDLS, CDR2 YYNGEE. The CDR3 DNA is TGTGCCAGCAGCGTCTCTAGCGGCGTAGATACGCAGTATTTT. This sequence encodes CASSVSSGVDTQYF.

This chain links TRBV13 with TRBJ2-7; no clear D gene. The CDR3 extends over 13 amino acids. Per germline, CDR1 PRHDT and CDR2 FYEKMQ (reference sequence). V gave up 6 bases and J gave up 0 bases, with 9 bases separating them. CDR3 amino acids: CASSLSFSYEQYF. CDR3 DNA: TGTGCCAGCAGTTTAAGTTTCTCCTACGAGCAGTACTTC.

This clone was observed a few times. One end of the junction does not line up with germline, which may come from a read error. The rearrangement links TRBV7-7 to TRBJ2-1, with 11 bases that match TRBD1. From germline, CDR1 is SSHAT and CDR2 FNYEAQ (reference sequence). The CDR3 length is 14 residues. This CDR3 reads CASSSGQGVGEQFF. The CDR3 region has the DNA TGTGCTAGCAGCTCGGGACAGGGGGTAGGTGAGCAGTTCTTC.

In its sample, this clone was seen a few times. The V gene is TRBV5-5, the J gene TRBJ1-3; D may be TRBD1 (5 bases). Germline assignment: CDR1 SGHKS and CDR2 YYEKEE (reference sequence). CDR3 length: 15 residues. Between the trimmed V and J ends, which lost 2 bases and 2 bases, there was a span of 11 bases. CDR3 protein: CASSFQGLPGNTIYF. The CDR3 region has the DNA TGTGCCAGCAGCTTCCAGGGCCTGCCTGGAAACACCATATATTTT.

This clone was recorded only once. The CDR3 DNA reads as TGTGCCAGCAGCTTAGGTGGACGGAGCAATCAGCCCCAGCATTTT. It encodes CASSLGGRSNQPQHF. The rearrangement links TRBV7-2 to TRBJ1-5; the D is unclear. Trimming stripped 1 base from V and 1 base from J, with 8 bases between. CDR1 SGHTA and CDR2 FQGNSA come from the germline V gene. The CDR3 contains 15 residues.

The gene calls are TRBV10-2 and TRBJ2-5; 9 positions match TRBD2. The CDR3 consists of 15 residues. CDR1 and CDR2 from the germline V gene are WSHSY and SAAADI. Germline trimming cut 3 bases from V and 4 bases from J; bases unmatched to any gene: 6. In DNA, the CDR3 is TGCGCCAGCAGTGATAATAGCGGGAGAGGAGAGACCCAGTACTTC. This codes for CASSDNSGRGETQYF.

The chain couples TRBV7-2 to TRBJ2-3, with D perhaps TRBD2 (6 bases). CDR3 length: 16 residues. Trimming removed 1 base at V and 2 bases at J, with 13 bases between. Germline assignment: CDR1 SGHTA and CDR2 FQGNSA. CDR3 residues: CASSLVGGWSTDTQYF. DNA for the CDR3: TGTGCCAGCAGCTTAGTTGGGGGGTGGTCCACAGATACGCAGTATTTT.

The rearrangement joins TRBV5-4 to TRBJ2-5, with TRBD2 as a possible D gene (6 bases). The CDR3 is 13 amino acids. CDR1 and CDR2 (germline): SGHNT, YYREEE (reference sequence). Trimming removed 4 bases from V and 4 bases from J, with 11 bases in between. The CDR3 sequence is CASSGTWGETQYF. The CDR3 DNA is TGTGCCAGCAGCGGGACTTGGGGAGAGACCCAGTACTTC.

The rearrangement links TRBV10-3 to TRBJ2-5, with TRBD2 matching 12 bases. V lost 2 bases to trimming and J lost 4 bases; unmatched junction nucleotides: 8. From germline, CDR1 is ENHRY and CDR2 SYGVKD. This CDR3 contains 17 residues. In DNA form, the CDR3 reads TGTGCCATCAGTGAGCCAGCATTGGGACTAGCGGGAGAGACCCAGTACTTC. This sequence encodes CAISEPALGLAGETQYF.

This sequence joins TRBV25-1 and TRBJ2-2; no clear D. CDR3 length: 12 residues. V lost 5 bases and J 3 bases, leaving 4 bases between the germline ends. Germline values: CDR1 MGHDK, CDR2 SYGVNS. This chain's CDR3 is CASSSDTGELFF. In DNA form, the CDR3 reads TGTGCCAGCAGTTCCGACACCGGGGAGCTGTTTTTT.

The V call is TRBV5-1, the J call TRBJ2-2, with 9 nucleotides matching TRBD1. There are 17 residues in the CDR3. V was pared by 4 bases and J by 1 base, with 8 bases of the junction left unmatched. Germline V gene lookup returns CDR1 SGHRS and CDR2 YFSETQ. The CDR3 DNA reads TGCGCCAGCAGCGCCCAACCGGGACAGGGGAACACCGGGGAGCTGTTTTTT. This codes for CASSAQPGQGNTGELFF.

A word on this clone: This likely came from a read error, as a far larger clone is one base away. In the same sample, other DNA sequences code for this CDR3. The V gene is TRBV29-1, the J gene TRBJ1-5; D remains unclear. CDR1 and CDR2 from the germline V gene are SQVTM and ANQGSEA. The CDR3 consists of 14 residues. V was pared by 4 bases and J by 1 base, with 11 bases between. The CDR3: CSVGEQYSNQPQHF. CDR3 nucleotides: TGCAGCGTTGGAGAGCAATACAGCAATCAGCCCCAGCATTTT.

DNA of the CDR3: TGCGCCAGCAGCGCAACAGGGGGGGAGACCCAGTACTTC. It encodes CASSATGGETQYF. The rearrangement uses TRBV5-1 and TRBJ2-5; 8 nucleotides agree with TRBD1. Germline V gene sequence: CDR1 SGHRS, CDR2 YFSETQ. Unmatched junction bases numbered 4, after V lost 4 bases and J lost 5 bases. This CDR3 comprises 13 residues.

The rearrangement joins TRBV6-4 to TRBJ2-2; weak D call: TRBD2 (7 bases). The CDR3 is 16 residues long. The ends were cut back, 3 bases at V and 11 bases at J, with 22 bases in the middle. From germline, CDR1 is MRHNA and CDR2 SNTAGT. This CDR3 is CASSEAGTTEAQELFF. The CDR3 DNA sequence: TGTGCCAGCAGTGAAGCGGGGACAACGGAGGCGCAAGAGCTGTTTTTT.